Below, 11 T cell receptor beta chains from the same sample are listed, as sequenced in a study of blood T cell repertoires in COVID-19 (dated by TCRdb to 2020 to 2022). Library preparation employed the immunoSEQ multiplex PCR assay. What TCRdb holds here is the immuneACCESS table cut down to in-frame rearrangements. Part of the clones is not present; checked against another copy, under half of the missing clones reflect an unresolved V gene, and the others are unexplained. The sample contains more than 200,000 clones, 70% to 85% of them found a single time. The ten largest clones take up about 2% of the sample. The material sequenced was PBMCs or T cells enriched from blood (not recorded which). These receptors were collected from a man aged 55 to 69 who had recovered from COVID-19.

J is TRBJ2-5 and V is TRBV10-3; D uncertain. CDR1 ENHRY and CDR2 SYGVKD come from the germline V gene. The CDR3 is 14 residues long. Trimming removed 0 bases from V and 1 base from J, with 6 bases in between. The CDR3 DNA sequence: TGTGCCATCAGTGAGTCACAGCCCCAAGAGACCCAGTACTTC. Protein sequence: CAISESQPQETQYF.

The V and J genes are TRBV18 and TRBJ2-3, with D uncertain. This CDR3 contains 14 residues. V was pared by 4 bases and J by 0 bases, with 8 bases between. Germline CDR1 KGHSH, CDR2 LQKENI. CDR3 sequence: CASSRLASTDTQYF. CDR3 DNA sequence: TGTGCCAGCTCACGATTAGCTAGCACAGATACGCAGTATTTT.

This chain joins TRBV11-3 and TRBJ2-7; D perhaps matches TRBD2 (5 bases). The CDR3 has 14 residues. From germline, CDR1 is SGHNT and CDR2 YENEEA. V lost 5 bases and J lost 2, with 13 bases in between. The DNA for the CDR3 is TGTGCCAGCAGCCCTAGCCCAAGTCCCTACGAGCAGTACTTC. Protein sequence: CASSPSPSPYEQYF.

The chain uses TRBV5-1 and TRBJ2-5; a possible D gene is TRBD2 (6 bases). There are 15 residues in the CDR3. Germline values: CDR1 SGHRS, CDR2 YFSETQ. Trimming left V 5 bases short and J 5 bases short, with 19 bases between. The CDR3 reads CASRSLGGQEETQYF. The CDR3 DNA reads TGCGCCAGCAGATCTCTCGGGGGTCAGGAGGAGACCCAGTACTTC.

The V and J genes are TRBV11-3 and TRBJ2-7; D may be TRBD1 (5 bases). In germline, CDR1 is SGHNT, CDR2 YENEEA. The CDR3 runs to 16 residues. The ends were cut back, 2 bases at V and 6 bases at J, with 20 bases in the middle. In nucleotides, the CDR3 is TGTGCCAGCAGCTTAAATGCAGGGTTTACCCCAAGCGAGCAGTACTTC. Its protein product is CASSLNAGFTPSEQYF.

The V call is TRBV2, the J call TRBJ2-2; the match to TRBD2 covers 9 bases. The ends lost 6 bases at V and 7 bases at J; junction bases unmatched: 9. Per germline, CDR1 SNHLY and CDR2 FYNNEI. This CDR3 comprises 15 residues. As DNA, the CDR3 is TGTGCCAGCAGCGAACTGAGCGGGGGGTTCGGGGAGCTGTTTTTT. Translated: CASSELSGGFGELFF. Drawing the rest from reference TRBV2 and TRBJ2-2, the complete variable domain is EPEVTQTPSHQVTQMGQEVILRCVPISNHLYFYWYRQILGQKVEFLVSFYNNEISEKSEIFDDQFSVERPDGSNFTLKIRSTKLEDSAMYFCASSELSGGFGELFFGEGSRLTVL.

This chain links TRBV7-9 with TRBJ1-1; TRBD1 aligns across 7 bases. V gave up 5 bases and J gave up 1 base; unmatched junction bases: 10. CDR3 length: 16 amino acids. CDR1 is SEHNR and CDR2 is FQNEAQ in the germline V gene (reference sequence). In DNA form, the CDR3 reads TGTGCCAGCAGCCACCGGACAGGTCTAACGAACACTGAAGCTTTCTTT. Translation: CASSHRTGLTNTEAFF.

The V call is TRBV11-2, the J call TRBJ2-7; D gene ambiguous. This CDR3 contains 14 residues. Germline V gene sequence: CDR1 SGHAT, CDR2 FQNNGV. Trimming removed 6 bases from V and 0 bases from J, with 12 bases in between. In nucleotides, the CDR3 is TGTGCCAGCAGTCGAGACTCTTACTCCTACGAGCAGTACTTC. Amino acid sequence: CASSRDSYSYEQYF.

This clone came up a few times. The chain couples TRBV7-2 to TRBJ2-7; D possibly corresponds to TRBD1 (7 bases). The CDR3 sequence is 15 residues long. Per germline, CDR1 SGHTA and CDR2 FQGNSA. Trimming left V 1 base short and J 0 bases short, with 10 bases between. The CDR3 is CASSLGQGLSYEQYF. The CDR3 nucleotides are TGTGCCAGCAGCTTAGGACAGGGACTCTCCTACGAGCAGTACTTC.

The CDR3 DNA follows: TGTGCCAGCAGCTTAGTGTTAGTAGAAGCTTTCTTT. It specifies CASSLVLVEAFF. This chain connects TRBV11-2 to TRBJ1-1; no reliable D call. The CDR3 consists of 12 residues. V lost 1 base and J lost 8, with 8 bases in between. CDR1 SGHAT and CDR2 FQNNGV come from the germline V gene.

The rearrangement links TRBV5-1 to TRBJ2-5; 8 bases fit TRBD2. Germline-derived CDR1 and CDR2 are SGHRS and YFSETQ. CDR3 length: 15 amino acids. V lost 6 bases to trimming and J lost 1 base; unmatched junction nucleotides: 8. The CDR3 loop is CASTTGGAAQETQYF. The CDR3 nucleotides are TGCGCCAGCACCACGGGGGGGGCGGCCCAAGAGACCCAGTACTTC.